The 15 T cell receptor beta chains given below trace back to one sample, sequenced in a study of blood T cell repertoires in COVID-19. Profiled with immunoSEQ multiplex PCR; TCRdb holds only in-frame clones, not every one. The table has approximately 170,000 clones, around four fifths seen once. The sample was peripheral blood. These TCRs come from a woman in her sixties or seventies with COVID-19, enrolled during active disease.

The chain has TRBV19 and TRBJ1-1; no definite D call. Germline-derived CDR1 and CDR2 are LNHDA and SQIVND (reference sequence). V dropped 5 bases and J dropped 3 bases, with 13 bases sitting between them. This CDR3 comprises 14 residues. CDR3 DNA sequence: TGTGCCAGTAGTGAGGGTGGTTTGGACACTGAAGCTTTCTTT. Protein sequence: CASSEGGLDTEAFF.

The gene calls are TRBV3-1 (or the pseudogene TRBV3-2) and TRBJ2-2; D remains ambiguous. CDR1 and CDR2 (germline): LGHDT, YNNKEL (reference sequence). Trimming took off 5 bases at V and 4 bases at J, with 11 bases between the two ends. CDR3 length equals 14 residues. CDR3 nucleotide sequence: TGTGCCAGCAGCAGACCAGGTTCCACCGGGGAGCTGTTTTTT. Residues: CASSRPGSTGELFF.

The chain has TRBV27 and TRBJ2-7; D is perhaps TRBD2 (5 bases). V was trimmed by 5 bases and J by 2 bases, leaving 16 bases between them. This CDR3 has 15 amino acids. CDR1 MNHEY and CDR2 SMNVEV come from the germline V gene (reference sequence). The CDR3 DNA sequence: TGTGCCAGCAGTGTGACCGGGATTCAGCCCTACGAGCAGTACGTC. It codes for CASSVTGIQPYEQYV.

The table lists this clone with a few counts. This chain connects TRBV12-5 to TRBJ2-3; perhaps TRBD1 as D (5 bases). CDR3 length: 15 amino acids. V lost 6 bases and J 1 base, leaving 14 bases between the germline ends. Per germline, CDR1 LGHNT and CDR2 FRNRAP. CDR3 nucleotides: TGTGCTAGTGGCTCACCGGCAGGGCGCACAGATACGCAGTATTTT. Translation gives CASGSPAGRTDTQYF.

The chain uses TRBV18 and TRBJ2-1, with 7 bases matching TRBD1. The CDR3 covers 13 residues. Per germline, CDR1 KGHSH and CDR2 LQKENI. The junction had 5 bases not matched to a gene; V was cut back by 5 bases and J by 7 bases. CDR3 protein: CASSAPQGNEQFF. Here the CDR3 DNA reads TGTGCCAGCTCAGCCCCACAGGGGAATGAGCAGTTCTTC.

The CDR3 bases are TGTGCCAGCAGCTGGGACATGAACACTGAAGCTTTCTTT. Translated, it gives CASSWDMNTEAFF. V usage is TRBV5-4 and J usage is TRBJ1-1; D might be TRBD1 (6 bases). CDR3 length equals 13 residues. V was trimmed by 3 bases and J by 0 bases, leaving 6 bases between them. From germline, CDR1 is SGHNT and CDR2 YYREEE (reference sequence).

This chain connects TRBV6-5 to TRBJ2-2, with D possibly matching TRBD2 (5 bases). The germline CDR1 and CDR2 sequences are MNHEY and SVGAGI. Trimming cost V 3 bases and J 5 bases, with 13 bases left between them. This CDR3 is built from 15 residues. The CDR3, as DNA: TGTGCCAGCAGTTATCAGTCGTCGGGGACCGGGGAGCTGTTTTTT. Residues: CASSYQSSGTGELFF.

The V and J genes are TRBV28 and TRBJ2-1; 8 bases are shared with TRBD2. The CDR3 contains 17 residues. V gave up 6 bases and J gave up 0 bases; unmatched junction bases: 10. CDR1 MDHEN and CDR2 SYDVKM come from the germline V gene. The CDR3 DNA reads TGTGCCAGCAGAACATTAGCGGGATCGAGCTCCTACAATGAGCAGTTCTTC. It encodes CASRTLAGSSSYNEQFF.

This clone has just one count. The gene calls are TRBV25-1 and TRBJ2-3; weak D call: TRBD1 (5 bases). The germline V and J ends were trimmed by 10 bases and 0 bases, with 11 bases remaining between them. CDR1 is MGHDK, CDR2 SYGVNS, per germline. This CDR3 contains 13 residues. The CDR3 is CAISTVSTDTQYF. CDR3 in DNA: TGTGCCATTTCGACAGTAAGCACAGATACGCAGTATTTT.

The gene calls are TRBV5-4 and TRBJ1-2; the match to TRBD1 covers 9 bases. The J segment lost 8 bases and the V segment lost 4 bases, leaving 15 bases of the junction unmatched. Germline V gives CDR1 SGHNT, CDR2 YYREEE (reference sequence). The CDR3 covers 16 residues. Here the CDR3 reads CASSPMRGQGGRGYTF. The CDR3 DNA sequence: TGTGCCAGCAGCCCCATGCGGGGACAGGGAGGGAGAGGCTACACCTTC.

V usage is TRBV19 and J usage is TRBJ2-7; no clear D. The V gene's germline CDR1 is LNHDA and CDR2 SQIVND (reference sequence). Trimming shortened V by 4 bases and J by 6 bases, and 10 bases separated the two germline ends. CDR3 length: 12 amino acids. DNA of the CDR3: TGTGCCAGTAGTAACCCCCTAGGCGAGCAGTACTTC. Translating it yields CASSNPLGEQYF.

The chain couples TRBV3-1 (or the pseudogene TRBV3-2) to TRBJ2-4; 7 bases are a match to TRBD2. V lost 0 bases, J lost 1 base, and 9 bases stayed unmatched. This CDR3 has 18 residues. In germline, CDR1 is LGHDT, CDR2 YNNKEL (reference sequence). CDR3 coding DNA: TGTGCCAGCAGCCAAGAATGGGGCGGGGGTCTTGCCAAAAACATTCAGTACTTC. This sequence encodes CASSQEWGGGLAKNIQYF.

This clone occurred once. J is TRBJ1-4 and V is TRBV4-1; TRBD1 matches 9 bases. Germline CDR1 is MGHRA and CDR2 is YSYEKL. This CDR3 comprises 15 residues. With V trimmed by 4 bases and J by 8 bases, 8 bases remained unmatched. The chain's CDR3 is CASSRDGQGIEKLFF. The CDR3 DNA reads as TGCGCCAGCAGCCGAGACGGACAGGGGATCGAAAAACTGTTTTTT.

The genes are TRBV2 and TRBJ2-1; TRBD1 matches 7 bases. The CDR3 is 15 residues long. CDR1 is SNHLY and CDR2 is FYNNEI in the germline V gene. Unmatched junction bases numbered 11, after V lost 6 bases and J lost 6 bases. In DNA, the CDR3 is TGTGCCAGCAGGCCGGGACAGCTAAGTGTCAATGAGCAGTTCTTC. It encodes CASRPGQLSVNEQFF. The variable domain in full, with the rest retrieved from reference TRBV2 and TRBJ2-1, is EPEVTQTPSHQVTQMGQEVILRCVPISNHLYFYWYRQILGQKVEFLVSFYNNEISEKSEIFDDQFSVERPDGSNFTLKIRSTKLEDSAMYFCASRPGQLSVNEQFFGPGTRLTVL.

The genes are TRBV5-5 and TRBJ2-7; D is perhaps TRBD2 (5 bases). Looked up from germline, CDR1 is SGHKS and CDR2 is YYEKEE (reference sequence). V was clipped by 2 bases and J by 6 bases, with 9 bases between them. The CDR3 loop spans 12 amino acids. The DNA of the CDR3 is TGTGCCAGCAGCTTAGGAGGTACCGAGCAGTACGTC. It specifies CASSLGGTEQYV.